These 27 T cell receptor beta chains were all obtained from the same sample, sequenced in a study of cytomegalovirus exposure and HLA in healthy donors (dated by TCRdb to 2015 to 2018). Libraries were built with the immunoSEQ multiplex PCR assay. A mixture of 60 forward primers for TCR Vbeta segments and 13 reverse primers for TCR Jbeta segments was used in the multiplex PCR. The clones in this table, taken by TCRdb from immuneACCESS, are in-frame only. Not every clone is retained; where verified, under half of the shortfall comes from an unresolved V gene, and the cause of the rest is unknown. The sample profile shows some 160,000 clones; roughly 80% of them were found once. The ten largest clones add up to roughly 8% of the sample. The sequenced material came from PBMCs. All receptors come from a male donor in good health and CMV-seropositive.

In DNA form, the CDR3 reads TGCGCCAGCAGCTTTTGGAGCCCTAATGAAAAACTGTTTTTT. The encoded protein is CASSFWSPNEKLFF. The chain is built from TRBV5-1 and TRBJ1-4; no clear D gene. Germline CDR1 reads SGHRS; CDR2 reads YFSETQ. V lost 2 bases, J lost 3 bases, and 8 bases lay in between. This CDR3 is built from 14 residues.

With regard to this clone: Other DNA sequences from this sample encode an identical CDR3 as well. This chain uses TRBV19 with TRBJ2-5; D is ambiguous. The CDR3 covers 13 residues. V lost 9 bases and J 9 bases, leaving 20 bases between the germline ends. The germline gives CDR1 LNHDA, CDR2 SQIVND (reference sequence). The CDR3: CASAYSNLLPQYF. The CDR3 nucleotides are TGTGCCAGCGCGTACTCAAATCTGCTCCCCCAGTACTTC.

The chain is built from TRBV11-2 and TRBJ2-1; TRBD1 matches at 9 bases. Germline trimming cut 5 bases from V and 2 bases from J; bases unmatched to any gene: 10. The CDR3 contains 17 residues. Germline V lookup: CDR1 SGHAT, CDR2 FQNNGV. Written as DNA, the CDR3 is TGTGCCAGCAGCCTATATTGGAGGGACAGGGCCTACAATGAGCAGTTCTTC. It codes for CASSLYWRDRAYNEQFF.

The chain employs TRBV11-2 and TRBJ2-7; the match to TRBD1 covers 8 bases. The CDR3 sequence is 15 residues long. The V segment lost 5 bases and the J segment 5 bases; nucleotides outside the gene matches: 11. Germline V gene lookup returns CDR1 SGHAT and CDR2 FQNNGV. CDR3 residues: CASSTGTGKGHEQYF. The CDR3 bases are TGTGCCAGCAGCACTGGGACAGGCAAAGGCCACGAGCAGTACTTC.

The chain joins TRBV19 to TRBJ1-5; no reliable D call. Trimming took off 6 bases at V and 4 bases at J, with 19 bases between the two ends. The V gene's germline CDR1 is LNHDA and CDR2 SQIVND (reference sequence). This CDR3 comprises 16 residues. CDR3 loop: CASRGGPFDFNQPQHF. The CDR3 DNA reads TGTGCCAGTAGAGGTGGGCCCTTCGATTTTAATCAGCCCCAGCATTTT.

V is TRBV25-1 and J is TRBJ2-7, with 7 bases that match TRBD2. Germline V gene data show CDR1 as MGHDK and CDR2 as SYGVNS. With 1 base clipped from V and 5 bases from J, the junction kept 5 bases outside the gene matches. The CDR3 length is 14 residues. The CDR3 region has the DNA TGTGCCAGCAGTGAATGGGGGGGAAGGGACGAGCAGTACTTC. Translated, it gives CASSEWGGRDEQYF.

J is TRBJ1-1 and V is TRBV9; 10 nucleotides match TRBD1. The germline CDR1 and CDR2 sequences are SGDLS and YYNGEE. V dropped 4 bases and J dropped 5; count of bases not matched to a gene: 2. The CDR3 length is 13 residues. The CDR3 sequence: CASSSGQGTEAFF. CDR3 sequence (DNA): TGTGCCAGCAGCTCGGGACAGGGGACTGAAGCTTTCTTT.

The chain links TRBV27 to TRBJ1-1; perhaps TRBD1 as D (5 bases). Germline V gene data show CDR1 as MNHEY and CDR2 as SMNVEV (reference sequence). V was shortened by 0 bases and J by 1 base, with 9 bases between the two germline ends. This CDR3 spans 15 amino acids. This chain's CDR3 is CASSLSGGGNTEAFF. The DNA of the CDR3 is TGTGCCAGCAGTTTATCTGGCGGGGGGAACACTGAAGCTTTCTTT.

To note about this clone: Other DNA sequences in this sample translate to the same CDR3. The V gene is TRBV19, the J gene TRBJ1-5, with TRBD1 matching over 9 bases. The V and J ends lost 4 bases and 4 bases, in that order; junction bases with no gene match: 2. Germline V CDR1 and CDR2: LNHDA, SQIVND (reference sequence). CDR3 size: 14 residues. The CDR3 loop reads CASSRGQGNQPQHF. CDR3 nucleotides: TGTGCCAGTAGTAGGGGACAGGGAAATCAGCCCCAGCATTTT. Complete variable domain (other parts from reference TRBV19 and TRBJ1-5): DGGITQSPKYLFRKEGQNVTLSCEQNLNHDAMYWYRQDPGQGLRLIYYSQIVNDFQKGDIAEGYSVSREKKESFPLTVTSAQKNPTAFYLCASSRGQGNQPQHFGDGTRLSIL.

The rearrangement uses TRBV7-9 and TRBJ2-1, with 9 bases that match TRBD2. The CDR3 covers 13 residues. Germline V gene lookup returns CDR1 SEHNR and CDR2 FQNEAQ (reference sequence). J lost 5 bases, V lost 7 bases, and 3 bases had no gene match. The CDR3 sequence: CASTIAGDNEQFF. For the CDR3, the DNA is TGTGCCAGCACTATAGCGGGAGACAATGAGCAGTTCTTC.

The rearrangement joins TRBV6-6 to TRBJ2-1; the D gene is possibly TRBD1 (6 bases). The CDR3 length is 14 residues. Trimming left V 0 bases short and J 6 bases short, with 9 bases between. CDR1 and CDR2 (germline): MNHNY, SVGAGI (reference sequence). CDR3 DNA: TGTGCCAGCAGTTACTCCGGCAGGGGCAATGAGCAGTTCTTC. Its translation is CASSYSGRGNEQFF.

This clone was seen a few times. DNA of the CDR3: TGTGCCAGCAGTTACTCGATTTCAGGGTGGCAGTACTTC. It is translated as CASSYSISGWQYF. The chain couples TRBV6-5 to TRBJ2-7; D may be TRBD1 (5 bases). The V gene lost 0 bases and the J gene lost 9 bases, with 12 bases spanning the gap. The CDR3 totals 13 residues. The germline V gene has CDR1 MNHEY and CDR2 SVGAGI.

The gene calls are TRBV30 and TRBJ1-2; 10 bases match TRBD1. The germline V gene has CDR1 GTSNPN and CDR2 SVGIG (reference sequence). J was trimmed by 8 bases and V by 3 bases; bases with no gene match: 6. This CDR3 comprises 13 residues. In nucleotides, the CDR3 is TGTGCCTGGAGAGGGGGGACAGGGGACGGCTACACCTTC. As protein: CAWRGGTGDGYTF.

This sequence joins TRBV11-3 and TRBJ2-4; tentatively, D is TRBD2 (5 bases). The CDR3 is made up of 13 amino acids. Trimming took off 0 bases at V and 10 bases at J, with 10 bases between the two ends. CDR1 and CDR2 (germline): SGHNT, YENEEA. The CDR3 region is CASSLEEGQIQYF. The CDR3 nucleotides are TGTGCCAGCAGCTTAGAAGAGGGCCAGATTCAGTACTTC.

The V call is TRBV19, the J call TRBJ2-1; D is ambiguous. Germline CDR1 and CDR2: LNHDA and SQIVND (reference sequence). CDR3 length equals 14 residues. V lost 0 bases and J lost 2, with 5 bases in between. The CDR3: CASSIEGPYNEQFF. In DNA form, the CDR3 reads TGTGCCAGTAGTATAGAGGGCCCCTACAATGAGCAGTTCTTC.

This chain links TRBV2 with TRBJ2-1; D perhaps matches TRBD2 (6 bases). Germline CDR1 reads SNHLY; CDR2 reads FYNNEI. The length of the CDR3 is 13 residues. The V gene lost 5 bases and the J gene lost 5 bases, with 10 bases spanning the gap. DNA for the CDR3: TGTGCCAGCAGTCCGGGGACTCACAATGAGCAGTTCTTC. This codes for CASSPGTHNEQFF. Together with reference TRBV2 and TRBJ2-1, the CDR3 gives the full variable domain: EPEVTQTPSHQVTQMGQEVILRCVPISNHLYFYWYRQILGQKVEFLVSFYNNEISEKSEIFDDQFSVERPDGSNFTLKIRSTKLEDSAMYFCASSPGTHNEQFFGPGTRLTVL.

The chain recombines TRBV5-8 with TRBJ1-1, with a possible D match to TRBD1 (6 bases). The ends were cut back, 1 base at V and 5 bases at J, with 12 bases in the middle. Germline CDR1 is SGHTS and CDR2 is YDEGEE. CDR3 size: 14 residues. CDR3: CASSLYPQGTEAFF. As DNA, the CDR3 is TGTGCCAGCAGCTTGTACCCTCAGGGGACTGAAGCTTTCTTT.

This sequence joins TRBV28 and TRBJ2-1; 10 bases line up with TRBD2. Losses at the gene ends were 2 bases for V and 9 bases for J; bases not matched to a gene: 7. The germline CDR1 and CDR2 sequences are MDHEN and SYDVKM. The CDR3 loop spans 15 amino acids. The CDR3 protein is CASSLKGLAGVEQFF. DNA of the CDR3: TGTGCCAGCAGTTTAAAGGGGCTAGCGGGAGTTGAGCAGTTCTTC.

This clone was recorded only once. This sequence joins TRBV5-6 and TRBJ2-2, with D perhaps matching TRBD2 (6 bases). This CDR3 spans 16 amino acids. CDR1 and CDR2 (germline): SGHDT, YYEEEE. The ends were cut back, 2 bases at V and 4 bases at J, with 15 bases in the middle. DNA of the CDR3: TGTGCCAGCAGCTTCGCTGGGGGGTCGGCCACCGGGGAGCTGTTTTTT. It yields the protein CASSFAGGSATGELFF.

DNA of the CDR3: TGTGCCGCAGGGTGGGACACTGAAGCTTTCTTT. Amino acids: CAAGWDTEAFF. The rearrangement joins TRBV27 to TRBJ1-1, with TRBD1 as a possible D gene (5 bases). CDR3 size: 11 residues. Trimming left V 11 bases short and J 3 bases short, with 10 bases between. Germline V gene data show CDR1 as MNHEY and CDR2 as SMNVEV (reference sequence).

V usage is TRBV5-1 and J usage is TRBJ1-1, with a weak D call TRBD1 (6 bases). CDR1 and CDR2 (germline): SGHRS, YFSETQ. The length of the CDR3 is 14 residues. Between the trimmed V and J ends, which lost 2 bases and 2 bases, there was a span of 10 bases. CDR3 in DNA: TGCGCCAGCAGCTTCGGGACACCAAACACTGAAGCTTTCTTT. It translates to CASSFGTPNTEAFF.

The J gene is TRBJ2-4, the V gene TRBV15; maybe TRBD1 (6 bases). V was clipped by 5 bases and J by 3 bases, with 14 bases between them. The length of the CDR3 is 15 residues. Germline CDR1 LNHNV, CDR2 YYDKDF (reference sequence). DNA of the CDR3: TGTGCCACCAGCCCGCCACAGGGTATCAAAAACATTCAGTACTTC. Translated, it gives CATSPPQGIKNIQYF.

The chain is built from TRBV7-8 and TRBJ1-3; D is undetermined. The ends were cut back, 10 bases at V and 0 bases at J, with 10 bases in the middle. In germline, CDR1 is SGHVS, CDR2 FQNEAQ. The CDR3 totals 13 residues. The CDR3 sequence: CATGGLSGNTIYF. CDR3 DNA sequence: TGTGCCACCGGAGGCCTCTCTGGAAACACCATATATTTT.

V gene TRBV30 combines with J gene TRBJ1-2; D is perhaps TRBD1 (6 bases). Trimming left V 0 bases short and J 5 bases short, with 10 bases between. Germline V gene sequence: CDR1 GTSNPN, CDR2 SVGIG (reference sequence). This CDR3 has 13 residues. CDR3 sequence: CAWSVIGGYGYTF. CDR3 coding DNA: TGTGCCTGGAGTGTAATAGGGGGTTATGGCTACACCTTC.

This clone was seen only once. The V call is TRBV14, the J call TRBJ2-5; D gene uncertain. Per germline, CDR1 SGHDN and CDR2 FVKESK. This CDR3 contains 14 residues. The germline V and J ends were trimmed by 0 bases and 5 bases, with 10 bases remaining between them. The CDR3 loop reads CASSQDLVRETQYF. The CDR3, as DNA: TGTGCCAGCAGCCAAGATCTGGTCCGGGAGACCCAGTACTTC.

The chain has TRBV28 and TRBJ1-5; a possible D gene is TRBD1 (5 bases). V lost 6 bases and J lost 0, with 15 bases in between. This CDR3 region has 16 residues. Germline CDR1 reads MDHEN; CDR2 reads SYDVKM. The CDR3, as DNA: TGTGCCAGCAGACCCTCTCGAAGGGGTAGCAATCAGCCCCAGCATTTT. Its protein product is CASRPSRRGSNQPQHF.

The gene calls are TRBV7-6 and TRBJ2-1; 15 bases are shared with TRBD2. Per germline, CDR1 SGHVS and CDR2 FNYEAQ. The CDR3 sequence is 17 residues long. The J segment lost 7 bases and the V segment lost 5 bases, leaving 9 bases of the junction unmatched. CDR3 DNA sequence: TGTGCCAGCAGCCTCCGGACTAGCGGGGGGGCGGGAAATGAGCAGTTCTTC. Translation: CASSLRTSGGAGNEQFF.